This paragraph covers one T cell receptor beta chain sequence. This entry belongs to a study of blood T cell repertoires in COVID-19. Authors' processing steps: Researchers report that nucleated cell counts were estimated from reference gene primer amplification. The protocol was immunoSEQ multiplex PCR, while the TCRdb copy is restricted to in-frame clones and leaves out a portion. V, J and clone size are taken as reported in that table, and D and trimming were inferred from the DNA itself. Of 400,000 to 450,000 clones in the sample, 80% to 90% were seen once. The sample comprised peripheral blood. The clonotype comes from a woman between 25 and 40 years old with active or convalescent COVID-19.

CDR3 protein: CASSETPGTEAFF. The CDR3 DNA reads as TGTGCCAGCAGCGAAACCCCAGGGACTGAAGCTTTCTTT. V usage is TRBV11-3 and J usage is TRBJ1-1; tentative D call: TRBD1 (5 bases). The CDR3 has 13 residues. CDR1 and CDR2 from the germline V gene are SGHNT and YENEEA. V was pared by 5 bases and J by 5 bases, with 12 bases between.